Listed below are T cell receptor beta chains from one sample, sequenced in a study of tumor and adjacent non-tumor tissue in lung cancer. Via MiXCR, TCRdb re-called the multiplex PCR reads, giving one row per CDR3 protein. The sample consists of about 100,000 distinct CDR3 sequences, approximately 65% of them appearing once. Material for sequencing was distant non-tumor lung tissue. The receptors were gathered from a man aged 25 to 45 with non-small cell lung cancer. CDR3s include the opening cysteine and the closing phenylalanine or tryptophan. The order of the fields is D gene, J gene, clone size, V gene, CDR3 length, CDR3 DNA, CDR3 protein. A D gene is named only where the DNA matches it firmly. Where a row states a size, it is once, few, many or the class of an expanded clone; other rows omit it.

-,TRBJ2-7,few,TRBV29-1,11,TGCAGCACGTCGCGGGGCTACGAGCAGTACTTC,CSTSRGYEQYF
-,TRBJ2-2,-,TRBV20-1,14,TGCAGTGCCACCCCCGAAGGGGCATGCGGGGAGCTGTTTTTT,CSATPEGACGELFF
-,TRBJ2-6,few,TRBV11-1,14,TGTGTCAGCAGTTTACAAAAGGGAAACAACGTCCTGACCTTC,CVSSLQKGNNVLTF
TRBD2,TRBJ2-1,-,TRBV20-1,14,TGCAGTGCCCTAACTAGCGGAACCTATAATGAGCAGTTCTTC,CSALTSGTYNEQFF
-,TRBJ2-3,-,TRBV20-1,13,TGCAGTTTACTTCCTGGGCCAGCAGATACGCAGTATTTT,CSLLPGPADTQYF
TRBD1,TRBJ1-5,-,TRBV11-2,15,TGTGCCAGCACTTTCACAGGGGGCAGCAATCAGCCCCAGCATTTT,CASTFTGGSNQPQHF
-,TRBJ1-2,-,TRBV6-1,13,TGTACCAGCAGTGAAAGGGCCGGCTATGGCCACACCTTC,CTSSERAGYGHTF
TRBD1,TRBJ2-1,many,TRBV12-3/TRBV12-4,15,TGTGCCAGCAGAGCTACAGGGGGCTCCTACAATGAGCAGTTCTTC,CASRATGGSYNEQFF
TRBD2,TRBJ2-3,few,TRBV6-4,15,TGTGCCAGCAGTGACTCTAGCGGGGGGGCAGATACGCAGTATTTT,CASSDSSGGADTQYF
-,TRBJ1-1,-,TRBV6-5,13,TGTGCCAGCAGTGCTAAAACGAACACTGAAGCTTTCTTT,CASSAKTNTEAFF
-,TRBJ1-1,-,TRBV11-1,13,TGTGCCAGCAGCCCCCGAGAGGGGACGAGGGTTTTCTTT,CASSPREGTRVFF
-,TRBJ2-5,-,TRBV11-2,12,TGTGCCAGTAGCTTATACCAAGAGACCCGGTACTTC,CASSLYQETRYF
TRBD2,TRBJ2-7,many,TRBV20-1,17,TGCAGTGCTAGGGGGGGACTAGCGGGGGGATACAACTACGAGCAGTACTTC,CSARGGLAGGYNYEQYF
TRBD2,TRBJ2-1,-,TRBV5-6,18,TGTGTTAGCAGCTCCTTGCCAGGTGGTAGCGGGGGGGGTGGTAAGCAGTTCTTC,CVSSSLPGGSGGGGKQFF
-,TRBJ2-1,-,TRBV11-2,12,TGTGCCAGCAGCTTAGGCCTCCCAGAGCAGTCTTTC,CASSLGLPEQSF
-,TRBJ2-7,medium-sized,TRBV4-1,14,TGCGCCAGCAGCCAAGTCTGGTTATCCTACGAGCAGTACTTC,CASSQVWLSYEQYF
-,TRBJ2-7,few,TRBV20-1,13,TGCAATGCTAGAGATTTGGGGACTGAAGAACAGTACTTC,CNARDLGTEEQYF
-,TRBJ2-3,-,TRBV11-2,12,TGTGCCAGCAGCTTAGATCGGGATACGCAGTATTTT,CASSLDRDTQYF
-,TRBJ2-7,-,TRBV29-1,12,TGCAGCGCTCGACTAAGCCCCTACGAGCAGTATTTC,CSARLSPYEQYF
-,TRBJ1-5,-,TRBV20-1,16,TGCAATGCTAGAGATGTCTTGGCCTATAGCAATCAGCCCCAGCATTTT,CNARDVLAYSNQPQHF
TRBD2,TRBJ2-7,-,TRBV11-2,15,TGTGCCATCAGCTTAATCCTAGCGGCCAACTACGAGCAGTATTTC,CAISLILAANYEQYF
-,TRBJ1-1,few,TRBV29-1,13,TGCAGCGTCCTGGGACGGGGGAACGGGGAAGCTTTCTTT,CSVLGRGNGEAFF
TRBD1,TRBJ1-2,many,TRBV5-1,15,TGCGCCAGCAGCTTGCTTTGGACAGGGGGCTCTGGCTACACCTTC,CASSLLWTGGSGYTF
-,TRBJ2-5,-,TRBV19,15,TGTGCCAGTAGTATTGCGCAGGATCAAAAAGAGACCCAGTACTTC,CASSIAQDQKETQYF
-,TRBJ1-1,many,TRBV4-1,15,TGCGCCAGCAGCAGGGTCTTGACCAAGAACACTGAAGCTTTCTTT,CASSRVLTKNTEAFF
-,TRBJ1-6,once,TRBV11-2,15,TGTGCCAGTAACTTAGGAAGGGGCGGGAATTCACCCCTCCACTTT,CASNLGRGGNSPLHF
-,TRBJ2-6,many,TRBV5-1,14,TGCGCCAGCAGCTTGGGCTCTGGGGCCAACGTCCTGACTTTC,CASSLGSGANVLTF
-,TRBJ1-5,-,TRBV4-2,14,TGTGTCAGCAGCCAAGAATCGGAGAATCAGCCCCAACATTTT,CVSSQESENQPQHF
-,TRBJ2-2,-,TRBV20-1,12,TGCAGTGCTATAGATGGGCCAGGGGAGCTGTTTTTT,CSAIDGPGELFF
TRBD1,TRBJ2-3,-,TRBV11-2,16,TGTGCCAGCAGCTCAGACTGGCGAGGGGGCAAAGATACGCAGTATTTT,CASSSDWRGGKDTQYF
TRBD2,TRBJ2-7,few,TRBV11-2,16,TGTGCCAGCAGCTTCCGACTAGCGGGAAGCAACTACGAGCAGTACTTC,CASSFRLAGSNYEQYF
TRBD1,TRBJ2-7,-,TRBV29-1,13,TGCAGCGCTCCGAGGACAGGGGGGTACGAGCAGTACTTC,CSAPRTGGYEQYF
-,TRBJ2-1,-,TRBV6-1,13,TGTGTCAGCAGTGAGACTAGGGGCAGTGAGCAGTTCTTC,CVSSETRGSEQFF
-,TRBJ2-6,-,TRBV29-1,12,TGCAGCGTTGAGGCTGGGGCCAACATCATGACTTTC,CSVEAGANIMTF
-,TRBJ2-7,-,TRBV11-1,13,TGTGTCTGCAGCGTGTCGAGTTTACACGAGCAGTACTTC,CVCSVSSLHEQYF
-,TRBJ1-4,once,TRBV4-2,19,TGTGCCAACAGCCCCCGTGGGCAGACCAGTTACGGGGAAGGGGAAAAACTGTTTTTT,CANSPRGQTSYGEGEKLFF
-,TRBJ2-7,-,TRBV20-1,12,TGCAGTGCTGCCAGGAGCTCCTGCGAGCAGTACTTC,CSAARSSCEQYF
TRBD1,TRBJ1-2,-,TRBV11-2,12,TGTGCCAGCGGTCAGGGGGGAAATAGCTACACCTTT,CASGQGGNSYTF
-,TRBJ1-1,-,TRBV11-2,13,TGTGCCAACAGCTTAGATCAGGGGTTGGAAACTTTCTTT,CANSLDQGLETFF
-,TRBJ1-3,many,TRBV20-1,16,TGCAGTGCTAGAGATTTGGGACACAACTCTGGAAACACCATATATTTT,CSARDLGHNSGNTIYF
-,TRBJ2-3,-,TRBV24-1,13,TGTGCCACCAGTGTCGAGAACGCAGATATGCAGTATTTT,CATSVENADMQYF
TRBD2,TRBJ2-3,-,TRBV11-2,16,TGTGCCAGCATCTCAGGACTAGTGGGAGGAACAGATACGCAGTATTTT,CASISGLVGGTDTQYF
-,TRBJ1-6,-,TRBV11-2,15,TGTGCCAGCAGCTTATTGGACGGAGATAATTCACCCCTCCACTTT,CASSLLDGDNSPLHF
-,TRBJ1-1,-,TRBV29-1,12,TGCAGCGGAGACAAGGTGGACACTGAAGTTTTCTTT,CSGDKVDTEVFF
-,TRBJ1-5,many,TRBV5-5,14,TGTGCCAGCAGCTTGGGCTCCCCAGATCAGCCCCAGCATTTT,CASSLGSPDQPQHF
-,TRBJ2-7,-,TRBV29-1,13,TGCAGCCTTGGAGGACGGAGCTCCTACGATCAGTACTTC,CSLGGRSSYDQYF
-,TRBJ1-1,medium-sized,TRBV11-2,12,TGTGCCAGCAGCTTCTATGACGGTGAAGCTTTCTTT,CASSFYDGEAFF
-,TRBJ1-5,-,TRBV6-5,13,TGTGCCAGCAGTTGGGGTAGCAATCAGCCCCTACATTTT,CASSWGSNQPLHF